This T cell receptor beta chain derives from a study of CD8+ T cells in alopecia areata. Trimming took off 0 bases at V and 4 bases at J, with 7 bases between the two ends. The V gene's germline CDR1 is KGHSH and CDR2 LQKENI. This CDR3 contains 13 residues. Extracted from the samples, RNA was reverse transcribed into cDNA to serve as the sequencing template. Here immunoSEQ multiplex PCR was the method, and the copy in TCRdb shows in-frame clones only, minus some. The sample lists around 160,000 clones, over 45% occurring once. Sequenced sample: CD4+ T cells sorted from blood. The chain links TRBV18 to TRBJ2-7; D gene ambiguous. The sequence was collected from a human donor with alopecia areata. The CDR3 DNA follows: TGTGCCAGCTCACCACCGACTGGGTACGAGCAGTACTTC. It yields the protein CASSPPTGYEQYF.